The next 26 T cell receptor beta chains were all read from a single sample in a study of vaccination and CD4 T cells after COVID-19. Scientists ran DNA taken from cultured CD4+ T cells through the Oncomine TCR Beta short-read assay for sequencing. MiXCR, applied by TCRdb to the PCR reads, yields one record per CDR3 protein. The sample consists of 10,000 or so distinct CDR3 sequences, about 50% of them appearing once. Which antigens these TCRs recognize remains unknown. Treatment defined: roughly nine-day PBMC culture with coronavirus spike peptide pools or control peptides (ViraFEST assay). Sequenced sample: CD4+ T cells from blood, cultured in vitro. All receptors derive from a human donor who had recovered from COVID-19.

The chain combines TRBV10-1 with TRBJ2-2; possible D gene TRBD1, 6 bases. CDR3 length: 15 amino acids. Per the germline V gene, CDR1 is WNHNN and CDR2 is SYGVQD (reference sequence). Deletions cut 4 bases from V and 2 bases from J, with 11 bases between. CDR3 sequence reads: CASSGYRDNTGELFF. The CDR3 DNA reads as TGCGCCAGCAGTGGCTACAGGGATAACACCGGGGAGCTGTTTTTT.

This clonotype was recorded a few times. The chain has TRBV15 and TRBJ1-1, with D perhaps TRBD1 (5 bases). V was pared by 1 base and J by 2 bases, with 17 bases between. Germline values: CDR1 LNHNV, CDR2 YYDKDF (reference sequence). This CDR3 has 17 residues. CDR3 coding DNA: TGTGCCACCAGCAGAGTTAGGGGACTGAGCCTTAACACTGAAGCTTTCTTT. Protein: CATSRVRGLSLNTEAFF.

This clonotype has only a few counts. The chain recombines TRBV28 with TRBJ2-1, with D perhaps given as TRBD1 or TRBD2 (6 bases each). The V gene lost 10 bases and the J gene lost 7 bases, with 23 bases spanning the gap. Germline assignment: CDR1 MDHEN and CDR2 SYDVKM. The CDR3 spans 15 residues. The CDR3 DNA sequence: TGTGCCACCCATCGGGGGCGGGGAGTTATGAATGAGCAGTTCTTC. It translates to CATHRGRGVMNEQFF.

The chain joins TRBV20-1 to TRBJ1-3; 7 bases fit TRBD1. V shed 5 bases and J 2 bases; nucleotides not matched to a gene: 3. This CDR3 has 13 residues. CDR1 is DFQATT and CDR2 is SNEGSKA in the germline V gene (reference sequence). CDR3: CSAGQAAGNTIYF. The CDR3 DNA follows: TGCAGTGCTGGACAGGCGGCTGGAAACACCATATATTTT.

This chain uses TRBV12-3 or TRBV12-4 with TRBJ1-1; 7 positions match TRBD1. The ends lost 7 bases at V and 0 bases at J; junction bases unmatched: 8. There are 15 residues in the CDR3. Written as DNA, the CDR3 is TGTGCCAGCACCCCAGGGACAGCTATGAACACTGAAGCTTTCTTT. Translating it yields CASTPGTAMNTEAFF.

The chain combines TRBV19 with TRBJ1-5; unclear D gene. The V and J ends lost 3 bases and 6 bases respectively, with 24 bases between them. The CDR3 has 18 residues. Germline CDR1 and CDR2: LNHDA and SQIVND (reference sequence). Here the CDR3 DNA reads TGTGCCAGTAGTATGGGGTTTTACACTCCCCGGGAGGGTCAGCCCCAGCATTTT. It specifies CASSMGFYTPREGQPQHF.

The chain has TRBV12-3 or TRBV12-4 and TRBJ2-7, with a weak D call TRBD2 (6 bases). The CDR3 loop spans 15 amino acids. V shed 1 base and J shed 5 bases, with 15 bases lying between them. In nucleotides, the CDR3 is TGTGCCAGCAGTTTAGGAGCGGGTTTGGAAGACGAGCAGTACTTC. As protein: CASSLGAGLEDEQYF.

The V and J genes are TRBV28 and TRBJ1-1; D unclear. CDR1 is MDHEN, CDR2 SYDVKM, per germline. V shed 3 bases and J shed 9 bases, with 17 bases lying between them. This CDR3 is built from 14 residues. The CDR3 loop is CASSLWGSQRQAFF. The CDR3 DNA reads TGTGCCAGCAGTTTGTGGGGATCCCAGAGACAAGCTTTCTTT.

CDR3 in amino acids: CASSQGEGSHEQYF. The CDR3 DNA reads TGTGCCAGCAGCCAAGGCGAGGGGAGCCACGAGCAGTACTTC. V and J are TRBV27 and TRBJ2-7; D may correspond to TRBD1 or TRBD2 (5 bases each). The V end was cut by 6 bases, the J end by 5 bases, with 17 bases between. Germline loops: CDR1 MNHEY, CDR2 SMNVEV (reference sequence). This CDR3 is 14 amino acids long.

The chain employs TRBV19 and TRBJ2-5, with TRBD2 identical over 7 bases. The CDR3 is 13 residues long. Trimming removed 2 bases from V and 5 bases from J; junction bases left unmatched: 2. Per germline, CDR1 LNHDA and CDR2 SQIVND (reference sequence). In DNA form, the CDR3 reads TGTGCCAGTAGTATAAGCGGGGTGGAGACCCAGTACTTC. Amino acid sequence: CASSISGVETQYF.

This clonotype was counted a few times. This chain's CDR3 is CASSPRGYQETQYF. The CDR3 DNA follows: TGTGCCAGCAGCCCCAGGGGTTACCAAGAGACCCAGTACTTC. This chain connects TRBV7-2 to TRBJ2-5; D may be TRBD1 (6 bases). V shed 5 bases and J shed 0 bases, with 10 bases lying between them. The CDR3 covers 14 residues. The germline gives CDR1 SGHTA, CDR2 FQGNSA.

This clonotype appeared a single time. CDR3 sequence reads: CASSSPGQGALSGANVLTF. CDR3 nucleotide sequence: TGTGCCAGCAGTTCCCCCGGACAGGGGGCGCTTTCTGGGGCCAACGTCCTGACTTTC. The chain has TRBV28 and TRBJ2-6; TRBD1 matches at 11 bases. Losses at the gene ends were 4 bases for V and 1 base for J; bases not matched to a gene: 9. Per germline, CDR1 MDHEN and CDR2 SYDVKM. The CDR3 length is 19 residues. The complete variable domain, with remaining parts taken from reference TRBV28 and TRBJ2-6, reads DVKVTQSSRYLVKRTGEKVFLECVQDMDHENMFWYRQDPGLGLRLIYFSYDVKMKEKGDIPEGYSVSREKKERFSLILESASTNQTSMYLCASSSPGQGALSGANVLTFGAGSRLTVL.

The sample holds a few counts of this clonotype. In DNA form, the CDR3 reads TGCAGTGCTCTTAGCGGGAGGGCTCGGAGCGGGGAGCTGTTTTTT. This sequence encodes CSALSGRARSGELFF. The gene calls are TRBV20-1 and TRBJ2-2; 11 bases are shared with TRBD2. J lost 7 bases, V lost 5 bases, and 9 bases had no gene match. Germline values: CDR1 DFQATT, CDR2 SNEGSKA (reference sequence). There are 15 residues in the CDR3.

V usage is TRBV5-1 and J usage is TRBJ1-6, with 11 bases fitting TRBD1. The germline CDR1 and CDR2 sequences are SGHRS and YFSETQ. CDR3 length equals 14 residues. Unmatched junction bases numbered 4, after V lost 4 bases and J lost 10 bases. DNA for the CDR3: TGCGCCAGCAGCGCGGGACAGGGGGAATCACCCCTCCACTTT. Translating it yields CASSAGQGESPLHF.

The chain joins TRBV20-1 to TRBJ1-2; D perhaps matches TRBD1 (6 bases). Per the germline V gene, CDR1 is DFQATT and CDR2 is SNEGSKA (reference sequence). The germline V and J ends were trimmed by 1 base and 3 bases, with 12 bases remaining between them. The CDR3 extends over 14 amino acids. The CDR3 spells CSARVSGAHYGYTF. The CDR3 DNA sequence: TGCAGTGCTAGAGTATCAGGGGCGCACTATGGCTACACCTTC.

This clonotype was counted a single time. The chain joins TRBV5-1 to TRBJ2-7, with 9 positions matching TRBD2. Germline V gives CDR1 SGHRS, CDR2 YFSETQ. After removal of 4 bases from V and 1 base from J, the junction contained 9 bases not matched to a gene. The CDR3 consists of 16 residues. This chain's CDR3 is CASSAYSGSSSYEQYF. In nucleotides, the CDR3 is TGCGCCAGCAGCGCTTATAGCGGGAGCTCTTCCTACGAGCAGTACTTC. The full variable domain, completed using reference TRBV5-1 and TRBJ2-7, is KAGVTQTPRYLIKTRGQQVTLSCSPISGHRSVSWYQQTPGQGLQFLFEYFSETQRNKGNFPGRFSGRQFSNSRSEMNVSTLELGDSALYLCASSAYSGSSSYEQYFGPGTRLTVT.

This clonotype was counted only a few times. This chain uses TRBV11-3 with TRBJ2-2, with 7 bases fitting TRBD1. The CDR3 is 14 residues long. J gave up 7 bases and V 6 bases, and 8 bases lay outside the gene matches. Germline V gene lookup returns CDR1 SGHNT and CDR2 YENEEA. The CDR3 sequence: CASRSTGAVGELFF. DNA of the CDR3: TGTGCCAGCAGATCAACAGGGGCCGTCGGGGAGCTGTTTTTT. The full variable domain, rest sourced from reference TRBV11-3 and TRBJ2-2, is EAGVVQSPRYKIIEKKQPVAFWCNPISGHNTLYWYLQNLGQGPELLIRYENEEAVDDSQLPKDRFSAERLKGVDSTLKIQPAELGDSAVYLCASRSTGAVGELFFGEGSRLTVL.

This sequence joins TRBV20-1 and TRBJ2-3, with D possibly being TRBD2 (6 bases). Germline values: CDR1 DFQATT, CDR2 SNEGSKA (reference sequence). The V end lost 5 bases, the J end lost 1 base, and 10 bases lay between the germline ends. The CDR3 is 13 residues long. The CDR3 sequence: CSAGASGTDTQYF. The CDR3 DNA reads TGCAGTGCTGGGGCTAGCGGCACAGATACGCAGTATTTT.

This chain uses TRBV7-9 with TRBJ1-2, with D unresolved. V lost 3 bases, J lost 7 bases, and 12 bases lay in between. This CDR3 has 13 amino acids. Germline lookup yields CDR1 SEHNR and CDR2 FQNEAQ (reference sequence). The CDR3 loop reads CASSFGWEGGYTF. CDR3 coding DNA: TGTGCCAGCAGCTTCGGATGGGAAGGTGGCTACACCTTC.

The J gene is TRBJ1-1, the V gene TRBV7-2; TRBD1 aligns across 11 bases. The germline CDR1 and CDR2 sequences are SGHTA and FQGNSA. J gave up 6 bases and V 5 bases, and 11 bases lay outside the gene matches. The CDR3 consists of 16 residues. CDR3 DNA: TGTGCCAGCAGCGTATCTTATGGACAGGGGGCGGCTGAAGCTTTCTTT. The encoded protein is CASSVSYGQGAAEAFF.

The CDR3 DNA follows: TGTGCCAGCAGTTTGGACAGGGGGCGTTCACCCCTCCACTTT. This sequence encodes CASSLDRGRSPLHF. This chain links TRBV28 with TRBJ1-6; 11 positions match TRBD1. Trimming took 3 bases from V and 9 from J; bases not matched to a gene: 1. This CDR3 region has 14 residues. Germline values: CDR1 MDHEN, CDR2 SYDVKM. Complete variable domain (other parts from reference TRBV28 and TRBJ1-6): DVKVTQSSRYLVKRTGEKVFLECVQDMDHENMFWYRQDPGLGLRLIYFSYDVKMKEKGDIPEGYSVSREKKERFSLILESASTNQTSMYLCASSLDRGRSPLHFGNGTRLTVT.

CDR3 region: CSAHARGTTNEKLFF. CDR3 DNA sequence: TGCAGTGCTCACGCTAGGGGCACGACTAATGAAAAACTGTTTTTT. The chain combines TRBV20-1 with TRBJ1-4; D is possibly TRBD1 (5 bases). This CDR3 is 15 amino acids long. V was pared by 5 bases and J by 2 bases, with 15 bases between. Germline V gene lookup returns CDR1 DFQATT and CDR2 SNEGSKA (reference sequence).

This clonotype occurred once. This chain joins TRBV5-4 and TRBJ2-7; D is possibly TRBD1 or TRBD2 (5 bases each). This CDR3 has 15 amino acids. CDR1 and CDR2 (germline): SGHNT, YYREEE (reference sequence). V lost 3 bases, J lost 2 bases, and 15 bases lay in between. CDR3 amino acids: CASSSPARGPYEQYF. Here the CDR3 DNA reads TGTGCCAGCAGCTCCCCGGCGAGGGGACCCTACGAGCAGTACTTC. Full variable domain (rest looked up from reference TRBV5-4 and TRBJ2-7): ETGVTQSPTHLIKTRGQQVTLRCSSQSGHNTVSWYQQALGQGPQFIFQYYREEENGRGNFPPRFSGLQFPNYSSELNVNALELDDSALYLCASSSPARGPYEQYFGPGTRLTVT.

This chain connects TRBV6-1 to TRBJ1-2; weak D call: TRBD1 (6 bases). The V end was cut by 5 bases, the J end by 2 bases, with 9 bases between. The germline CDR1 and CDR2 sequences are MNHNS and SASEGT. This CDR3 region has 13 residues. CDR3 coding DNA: TGTGCCAGCAGTCGACAGGCAAACTATGGCTACACCTTC. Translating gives CASSRQANYGYTF.

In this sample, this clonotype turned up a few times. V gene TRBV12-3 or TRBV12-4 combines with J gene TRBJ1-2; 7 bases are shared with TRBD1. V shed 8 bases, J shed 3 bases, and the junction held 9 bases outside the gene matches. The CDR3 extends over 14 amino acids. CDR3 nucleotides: TGTGCCAGCGCGCCAGGGGGAAAGTACTATGGCTACACCTTC. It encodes CASAPGGKYYGYTF.

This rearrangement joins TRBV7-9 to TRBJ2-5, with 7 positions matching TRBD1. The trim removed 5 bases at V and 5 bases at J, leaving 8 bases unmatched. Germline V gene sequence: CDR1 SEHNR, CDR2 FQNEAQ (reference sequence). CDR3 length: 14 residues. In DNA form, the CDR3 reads TGTGCCAGCAGCAGCCGGGACAGCCCGGAGACCCAGTACTTC. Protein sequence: CASSSRDSPETQYF.